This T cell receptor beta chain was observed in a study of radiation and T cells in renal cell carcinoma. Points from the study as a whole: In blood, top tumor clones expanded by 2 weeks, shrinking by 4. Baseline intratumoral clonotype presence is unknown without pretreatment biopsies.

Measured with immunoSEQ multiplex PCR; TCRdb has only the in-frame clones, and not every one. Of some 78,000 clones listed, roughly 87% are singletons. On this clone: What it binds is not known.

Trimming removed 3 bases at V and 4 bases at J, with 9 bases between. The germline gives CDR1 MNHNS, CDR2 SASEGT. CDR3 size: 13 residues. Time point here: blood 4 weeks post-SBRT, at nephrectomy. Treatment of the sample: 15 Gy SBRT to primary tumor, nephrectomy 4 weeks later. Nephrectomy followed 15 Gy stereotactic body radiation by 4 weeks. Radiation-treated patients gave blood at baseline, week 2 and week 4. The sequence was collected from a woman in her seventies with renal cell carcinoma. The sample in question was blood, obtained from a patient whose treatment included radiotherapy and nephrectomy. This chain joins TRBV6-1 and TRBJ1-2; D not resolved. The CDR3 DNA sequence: TGTGCCAGCAGTGAGTGGGGATCCTATGGCTACACCTTC. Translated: CASSEWGSYGYTF.